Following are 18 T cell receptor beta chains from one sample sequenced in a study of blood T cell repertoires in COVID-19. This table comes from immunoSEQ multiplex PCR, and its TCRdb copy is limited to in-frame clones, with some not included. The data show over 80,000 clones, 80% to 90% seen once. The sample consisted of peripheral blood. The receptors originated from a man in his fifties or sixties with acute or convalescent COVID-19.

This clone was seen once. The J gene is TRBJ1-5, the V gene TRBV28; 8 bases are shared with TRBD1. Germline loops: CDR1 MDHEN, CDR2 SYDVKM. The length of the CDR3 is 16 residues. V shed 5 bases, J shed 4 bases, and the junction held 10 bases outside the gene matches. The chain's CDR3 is CASSTPDRVVNQPQHF. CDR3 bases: TGTGCCAGCAGTACCCCGGACAGGGTGGTAAATCAGCCCCAGCATTTT.

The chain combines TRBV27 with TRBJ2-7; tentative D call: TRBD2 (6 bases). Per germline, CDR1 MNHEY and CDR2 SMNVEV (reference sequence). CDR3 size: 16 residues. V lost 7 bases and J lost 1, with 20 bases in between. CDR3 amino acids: CASTPGRKTKSYEQYF. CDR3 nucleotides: TGTGCCAGCACCCCCGGGAGAAAAACTAAATCCTACGAGCAGTACTTC.

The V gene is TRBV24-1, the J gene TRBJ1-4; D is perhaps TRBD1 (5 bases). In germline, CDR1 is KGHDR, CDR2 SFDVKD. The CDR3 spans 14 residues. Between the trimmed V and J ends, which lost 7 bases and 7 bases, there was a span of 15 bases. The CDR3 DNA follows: TGTGCCACCAGCCCCAGTTGGGGGGGTGAAAAACTGTTTTTT. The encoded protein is CATSPSWGGEKLFF.

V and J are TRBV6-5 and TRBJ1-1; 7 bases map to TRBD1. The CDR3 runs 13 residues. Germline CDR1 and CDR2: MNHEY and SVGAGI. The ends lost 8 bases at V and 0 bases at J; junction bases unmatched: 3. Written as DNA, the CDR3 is TGTGCCAGCTTGGGACAGTTGAACACTGAAGCTTTCTTT. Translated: CASLGQLNTEAFF.

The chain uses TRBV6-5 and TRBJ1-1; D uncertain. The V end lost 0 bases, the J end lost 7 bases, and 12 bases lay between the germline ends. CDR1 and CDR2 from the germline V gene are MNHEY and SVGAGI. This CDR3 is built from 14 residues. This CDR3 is CASSYSTRTDEAFF. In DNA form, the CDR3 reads TGTGCCAGCAGTTACTCGACCCGAACAGATGAAGCTTTCTTT.

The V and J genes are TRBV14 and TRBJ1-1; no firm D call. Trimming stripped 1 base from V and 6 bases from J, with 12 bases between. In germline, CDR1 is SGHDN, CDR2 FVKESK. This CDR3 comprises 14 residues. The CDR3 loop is CASSQVRMSAEAFF. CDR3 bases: TGTGCCAGCAGCCAAGTGCGAATGTCCGCTGAAGCTTTCTTT.

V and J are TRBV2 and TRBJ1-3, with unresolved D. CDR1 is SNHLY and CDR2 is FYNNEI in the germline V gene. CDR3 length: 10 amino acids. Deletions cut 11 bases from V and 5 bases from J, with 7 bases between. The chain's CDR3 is CAAGRNTIYF. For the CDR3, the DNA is TGTGCCGCAGGAAGAAACACCATATATTTT.

CDR3 in DNA: TGTGCCACAACCCCCCGGGTTACAGATACGCAGTATTTT. It encodes CATTPRVTDTQYF. This chain uses TRBV19 with TRBJ2-3; D gene uncertain. Germline CDR1 and CDR2: LNHDA and SQIVND (reference sequence). The CDR3 loop spans 13 amino acids. V was pared by 10 bases and J by 3 bases, with 14 bases between.

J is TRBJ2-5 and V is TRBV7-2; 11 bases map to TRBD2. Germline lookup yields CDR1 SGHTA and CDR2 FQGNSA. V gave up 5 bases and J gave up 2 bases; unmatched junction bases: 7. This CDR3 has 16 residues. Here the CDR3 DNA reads TGTGCCAGCAGCGTTAGAAGACTAGCGGGACAAGAGACCCAGTACTTC. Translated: CASSVRRLAGQETQYF.

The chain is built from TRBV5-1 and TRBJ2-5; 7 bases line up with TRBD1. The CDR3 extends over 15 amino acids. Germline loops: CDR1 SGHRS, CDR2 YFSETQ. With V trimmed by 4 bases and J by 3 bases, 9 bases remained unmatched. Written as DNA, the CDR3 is TGCGCCAGCAGCGACCGGGGACAGCTTAAAGAGACCCAGTACTTC. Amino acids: CASSDRGQLKETQYF.

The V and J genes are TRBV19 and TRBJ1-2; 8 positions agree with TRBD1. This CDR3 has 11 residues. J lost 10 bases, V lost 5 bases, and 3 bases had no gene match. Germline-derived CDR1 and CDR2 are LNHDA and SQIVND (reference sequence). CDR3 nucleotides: TGTGCCAGTAGTCCAGGGGGCGTCTACACCTTC. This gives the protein CASSPGGVYTF.

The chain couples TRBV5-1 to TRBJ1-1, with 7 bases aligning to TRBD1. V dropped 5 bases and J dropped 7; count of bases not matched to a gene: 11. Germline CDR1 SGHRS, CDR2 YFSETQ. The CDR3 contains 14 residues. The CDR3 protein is CASRSILQGREAFF. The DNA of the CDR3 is TGCGCCAGCAGATCGATACTACAGGGGCGTGAAGCTTTCTTT. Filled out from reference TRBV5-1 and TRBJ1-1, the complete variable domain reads KAGVTQTPRYLIKTRGQQVTLSCSPISGHRSVSWYQQTPGQGLQFLFEYFSETQRNKGNFPGRFSGRQFSNSRSEMNVSTLELGDSALYLCASRSILQGREAFFGQGTRLTVV.

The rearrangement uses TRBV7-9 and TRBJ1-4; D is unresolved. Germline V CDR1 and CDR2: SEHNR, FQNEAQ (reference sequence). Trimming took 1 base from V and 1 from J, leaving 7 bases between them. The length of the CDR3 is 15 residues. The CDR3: CASSLVRGTNEKLFF. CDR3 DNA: TGTGCCAGCAGCTTAGTCCGGGGAACTAATGAAAAACTGTTTTTT.

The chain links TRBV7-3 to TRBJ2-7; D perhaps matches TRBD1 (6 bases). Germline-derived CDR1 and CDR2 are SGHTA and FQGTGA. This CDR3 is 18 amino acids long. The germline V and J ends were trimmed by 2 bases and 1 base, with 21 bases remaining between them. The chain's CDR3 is CASSLDLNSGTCSYEQYV. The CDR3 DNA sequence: TGTGCCAGCAGCTTAGATCTTAACTCAGGGACATGTTCCTACGAGCAGTACGTC.

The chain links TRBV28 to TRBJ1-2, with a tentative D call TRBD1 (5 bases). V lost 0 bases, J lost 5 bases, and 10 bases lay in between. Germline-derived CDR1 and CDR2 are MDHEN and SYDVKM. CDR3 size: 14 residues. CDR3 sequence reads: CASSLWTDPYGYTF. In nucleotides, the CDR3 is TGTGCCAGCAGTTTATGGACAGATCCTTATGGCTACACCTTC.

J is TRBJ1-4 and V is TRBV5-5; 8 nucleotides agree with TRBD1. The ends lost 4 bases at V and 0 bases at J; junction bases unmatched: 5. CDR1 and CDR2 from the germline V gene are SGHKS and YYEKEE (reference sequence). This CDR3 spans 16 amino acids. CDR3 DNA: TGTGCCAGCAGCGTACACAGGGGGGCAACTAATGAAAAACTGTTTTTT. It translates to CASSVHRGATNEKLFF.

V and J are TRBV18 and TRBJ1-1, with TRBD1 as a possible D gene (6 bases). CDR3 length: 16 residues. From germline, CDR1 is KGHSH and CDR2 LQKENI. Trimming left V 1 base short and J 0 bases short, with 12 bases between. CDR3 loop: CASSPRSGQMNTEAFF. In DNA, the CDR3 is TGTGCCAGCTCACCACGATCCGGACAGATGAACACTGAAGCTTTCTTT.

CDR3 nucleotides: TGTGCCAGCAGCCGAGGGACAGGAGTAAAAGAGACCCAGTACTTC. Its protein product is CASSRGTGVKETQYF. V and J are TRBV6-5 and TRBJ2-5; 8 bases are a match to TRBD1. The CDR3 has 15 amino acids. The junction had 9 bases not matched to a gene; V was cut back by 6 bases and J by 3 bases. Germline V gives CDR1 MNHEY, CDR2 SVGAGI.